The subject of this entry is one TCR beta chain. These data originate in a study of shared clonotypes between healthy human individuals. Clones were read by immunoSEQ multiplex PCR, and TCRdb kept only the in-frame ones, dropping some. The sample holds roughly 2.4 million clones, under 97% seen once. This CDR3 spans 14 amino acids. Germline V gives CDR1 ENHRY, CDR2 SYGVKD. V gave up 1 base and J gave up 5 bases, with 9 bases separating them. The genes are TRBV10-3 and TRBJ1-5; D call uncertain. Material for sequencing was naive CD4+ T cells sorted from blood. Subset noted: CD45RA+ positively selected. This sequence was found in a man aged 18-30 years in good health. Written as DNA, the CDR3 is TGTGCCATCAGTGAGTATGCCACAGATCAGCCCCAGCATTTT. This encodes CAISEYATDQPQHF.